This T cell receptor (beta chain) was observed in a study of cytomegalovirus exposure and HLA in healthy donors. Study-level information: Membership in the Caucasian-associated ancestry cluster was found for around four fifths of 300 to 500 genotyped donors.

Study results and limitations: Earlier results showed most TCR beta V segments being productive about 90% or about 30% of the time. HLA alleles showed associations with 16,951 TCR beta sequences in a later analysis, at a 0.05 false discovery rate.

Germline CDR1 and CDR2: SGDLS and YYNGEE. The CDR3 has 19 residues. V lost 0 bases, J lost 3 bases, and 11 bases stayed unmatched. The PCR made use of 60 Vbeta and 13 Jbeta primers. TCRdb keeps only in-frame clones here, not all; method: immunoSEQ multiplex PCR. This table holds about 120,000 clones, roughly 70% found once. Comments on this clone: What it binds is not known.

The clonotype was recovered from a woman aged 18 to 35 in good health and CMV-seronegative. This rearrangement joins TRBV9 to TRBJ1-4; 10 nucleotides match TRBD1. Sequenced material: PBMCs. The CDR3 loop reads CASSVAAGLGTGANEKLFF. In DNA form, the CDR3 reads TGTGCCAGCAGCGTAGCAGCGGGTTTAGGGACAGGGGCTAATGAAAAACTGTTTTTT.